This is a list of T cell receptor beta chains from one sample in a study of T-cell memory formation after mild COVID-19. TCRdb processed the 5' RACE reads anew with MiXCR; each CDR3 protein has one entry. The sample yields 450,000 to 650,000 distinct CDR3 sequences, 20% to 25% seen once. Sequenced material: PBMCs or a T cell subset sorted from them (not recorded which). These receptors were collected from an adult woman who had mild COVID-19 (a few samples of this study predate the infection). Cell type and time point are not known. CDR3s include the opening cysteine and the closing phenylalanine or tryptophan. Each record gives: V gene, J gene, clone size, D gene, CDR3 protein, CDR3 DNA. D genes are given only for firm matches. The size entry is marked missing in some rows and otherwise reads once, few, many or a size class.

TRBV4-2,TRBJ1-2,few,NA,CASSQELYGYTF,TGTGCCAGCAGCCAAGAACTGTATGGCTACACCTTC
TRBV7-7,TRBJ2-2,few,NA,CASSPGGSGNTGELFF,TGTGCTAGCAGTCCCGGGGGTAGCGGTAACACCGGGGAGCTGTTTTTT
TRBV20-1,TRBJ2-7,few,NA,CSAMRRSSYEQYF,TGCAGTGCTATGCGACGAAGCTCCTACGAGCAGTACTTC
TRBV5-4,TRBJ2-1,many,TRBD1,CASSLTGNNEQFF,TGTGCCAGCAGTCTGACAGGGAACAATGAGCAGTTCTTC
TRBV9,TRBJ2-7,NA,NA,CASSVGEGPLEQYF,TGTGCCAGCAGCGTAGGTGAGGGGCCCCTGGAGCAGTACTTC
TRBV7-9,TRBJ1-1,NA,TRBD1,CASSPRTGEPTEAFF,TGTGCCAGCAGCCCACGCACAGGGGAACCTACTGAAGCTTTCTTT
TRBV24-1,TRBJ1-5,few,NA,CATSDRYDSQPQHF,TGTGCCACCAGTGATCGCTACGACAGTCAGCCCCAGCATTTT
TRBV5-1,TRBJ1-5,NA,NA,CASSLLAGVGQPQHF,TGCGCCAGCAGCTTGTTAGCAGGGGTCGGTCAGCCCCAGCATTTT
TRBV5-1,TRBJ1-1,few,TRBD1,CASSLVSGGWETEAFF,TGCGCCAGCAGCTTGGTGTCAGGGGGCTGGGAGACTGAAGCTTTCTTT
TRBV6-2/TRBV6-3,TRBJ1-2,few,TRBD1,CASRGGGGQNYGYTF,TGTGCCAGCAGAGGCGGAGGGGGCCAGAACTATGGCTACACCTTC
TRBV7-3,TRBJ2-7,NA,TRBD1,CASSVYRGYEQYF,TGTGCCAGCAGCGTATACAGGGGGTACGAGCAGTACTTC
TRBV20-1,TRBJ1-2,few,NA,CSASQGYGYTF,TGCAGTGCTAGCCAGGGTTATGGCTACACCTTC
TRBV4-2,TRBJ2-1,few,NA,CASSQEGSKGYNEQFF,TGTGCCAGCAGCCAAGAGGGTAGTAAAGGGTACAATGAGCAGTTCTTC
TRBV13,TRBJ2-2,few,NA,CASSLEETNTGELFF,TGTGCCAGCAGCTTGGAGGAGACGAACACCGGGGAGCTGTTTTTT
TRBV13,TRBJ2-5,NA,NA,CASSLGQLTNLGTQYF,TGTGCCAGCAGCTTAGGCCAGTTGACCAACCTCGGGACCCAGTACTTC
TRBV7-9,TRBJ2-1,NA,TRBD2,CASSFVLAADNEQFF,TGTGCCAGCAGCTTTGTACTAGCGGCCGACAATGAGCAGTTCTTC
TRBV6-5,TRBJ2-3,NA,NA,CASSYSTVGRDTQYF,TGTGCCAGCAGTTACTCCACAGTTGGAAGGGATACGCAGTATTTT
TRBV9,TRBJ2-5,few,TRBD2,CASSPGGALSETQYF,TGTGCCAGCAGCCCCGGGGGGGCCTTGAGTGAGACCCAGTACTTC
TRBV6-2/TRBV6-3,TRBJ1-2,few,TRBD1,CASSYADRINGYTF,TGTGCCAGCAGTTACGCGGACAGGATCAATGGCTACACCTTC
TRBV29-1,TRBJ1-2,NA,NA,CSVEDPRGVVYGYTF,TGCAGCGTTGAAGATCCAAGAGGGGTCGTCTATGGCTACACCTTC
TRBV7-9,TRBJ2-2,NA,TRBD1,CASSLIWTGDTGELFF,TGTGCCAGCAGCTTAATCTGGACAGGGGACACCGGGGAGCTGTTTTTT
TRBV5-1,TRBJ2-7,many,NA,CASSLSLPYEQYF,TGCGCCAGCAGCTTGTCATTACCCTACGAGCAGTACTTC
TRBV14,TRBJ1-1,NA,TRBD1,CASSLDRKTEAFF,TGTGCCAGCAGCCTGGACAGGAAAACTGAAGCTTTCTTT
TRBV12-3/TRBV12-4,TRBJ2-5,NA,NA,CASSLPQGEETQYF,TGTGCCAGCAGTTTACCCCAGGGCGAAGAGACCCAGTACTTC
TRBV20-1,TRBJ2-5,few,NA,CSARAQETQYF,TGCAGTGCTAGAGCTCAAGAGACCCAGTACTTC
TRBV18,TRBJ2-7,many,TRBD2,CASSQSGSHRGEQYF,TGTGCCAGCTCGCAAAGCGGGAGTCATCGCGGCGAGCAGTACTTC
TRBV4-2,TRBJ1-5,NA,TRBD1,CASSQEGQGDQPQHF,TGTGCCAGCAGCCAAGAGGGACAGGGGGATCAGCCCCAGCATTTT
TRBV3-1,TRBJ2-1,NA,TRBD2,CASSQLRGNEQFF,TGTGCCAGCAGCCAACTGCGGGGGAATGAGCAGTTCTTC
TRBV7-9,TRBJ1-5,NA,NA,CASSLAGARNQPQHF,TGTGCCAGCAGCTTAGCGGGGGCCCGCAATCAGCCCCAGCATTTT
TRBV30,TRBJ2-7,NA,NA,CAWSVGPKEQYF,TGTGCCTGGAGTGTAGGACCGAAGGAGCAGTACTTC
TRBV2,TRBJ1-6,NA,NA,CASSLYGGTNSPLHF,TGTGCCAGCAGTCTCTATGGGGGAACTAATTCACCCCTCCACTTT
TRBV4-3,TRBJ2-7,NA,NA,CASSQHGDLDEQYF,TGCGCCAGCAGCCAACACGGGGACTTGGACGAGCAGTACTTC
TRBV7-8,TRBJ2-3,NA,NA,CASSLLRTLADTQYF,TGTGCCAGCAGCTTACTAAGGACGTTAGCAGATACGCAGTATTTT
TRBV29-1,TRBJ2-7,NA,NA,CSVTPPGVAYEQYF,TGCAGCGTTACCCCCCCGGGGGTCGCCTACGAGCAGTACTTC
TRBV20-1,TRBJ1-1,NA,NA,CSARGSQRNTEAFF,TGCAGTGCTAGAGGATCACAGAGGAACACTGAAGCTTTCTTT
TRBV5-1,TRBJ2-3,NA,NA,CASRPTTDTQYF,TGCGCCAGCAGGCCCACGACAGATACGCAGTATTTT
TRBV4-2,TRBJ2-7,many,TRBD1,CASSQETGTGGYEQYF,TGTGCCAGCAGCCAAGAAACCGGGACAGGGGGCTACGAGCAGTACTTC
TRBV5-1,TRBJ1-2,NA,NA,CASSFTGNGYLGANYGYTF,TGCGCCAGCAGCTTTACAGGGAACGGTTATCTCGGGGCTAACTATGGCTACACCTTC
TRBV7-9,TRBJ2-5,NA,TRBD2,CASSSQPAGTSGRAGETQYF,TGTGCCAGCAGCTCCCAACCAGCCGGGACTAGCGGGAGGGCTGGAGAGACACAGTACTTC
TRBV6-5,TRBJ1-2,NA,NA,CASRSSGEIYGYTF,TGTGCCAGCAGATCATCAGGGGAGATCTATGGCTACACCTTC
TRBV4-1,TRBJ1-2,NA,NA,CASSQGSAGYGYTF,TGCGCCAGCAGCCAAGGGTCGGCGGGCTATGGCTACACCTTC
TRBV10-3,TRBJ2-7,NA,NA,CAISEGGLGEQYF,TGTGCCATCAGTGAGGGGGGGCTCGGTGAGCAGTACTTC
TRBV11-2,TRBJ2-1,few,NA,CASRQLGRHGEFF,TGTGCCAGCCGACAACTCGGGCGCCACGGGGAGTTCTTC
TRBV27,TRBJ2-2,few,NA,CASSDVSRVTGELFF,TGTGCCAGCAGTGACGTTAGTCGGGTCACCGGGGAGCTGTTTTTT
TRBV5-5,TRBJ1-2,NA,NA,CASSLEGGGGYTF,TGTGCCAGCAGCTTGGAGGGCGGCGGGGGCTACACCTTC
TRBV11-2,TRBJ2-2,NA,NA,CASSLAFSGTGELFF,TGTGCCAGCAGCTTAGCCTTCAGTGGCACCGGGGAGCTGTTTTTT
TRBV15,TRBJ1-2,NA,NA,CATSRGGSAESGYTF,TGTGCCACCAGCAGAGGTGGTTCAGCTGAGAGCGGCTACACCTTC
TRBV30,TRBJ2-2,NA,NA,CAWRGENTGELFF,TGTGCCTGGAGGGGTGAAAACACCGGGGAGCTGTTTTTT